Reported below is one TCR beta chain. The antigen is undetermined. These data originate in a study of CXCR3-negative and CXCR3-positive naive CD8 T cells. Study-level findings and limits: More hydrophobic TRB CDR3s were found in CXCR3-positive naive cells than in CXCR3-negative naive cells.

The TRB libraries of cDNA were built by UMI-labeled 5' RACE. Following a re-call of the 5' RACE reads, TCRdb has one entry per CDR3 protein and lacks DNA. The table lists about 130,000 distinct CDR3 sequences, with 0.59% in the top ten. The CDR3 sequence is 16 residues long. Sequenced sample: naive CXCR3+ CD8+ T cells from blood. Subset specified: CD45RO-CCR7+CD27+CD95- naive CD8+ T cells expressing CXCR3 (TNR3+). This sequence joins TRBV21-1 and TRBJ2-1; TCRdb gives TRBD2 as the D gene, but with no DNA this cannot be confirmed. TRBV21-1 is a pseudogene. This clonotype was obtained from a human donor in good health. Some clones in this sample may be carry-over from other donors' samples. The CDR3 spells CASSTILAGGTSEQFF.